This T cell receptor beta chain came from a study of radiotherapy plus CTLA-4 blockade in lung cancer. Study information: Among enrolled patients, under 20% responded and roughly 31% achieved disease control. Study-wide results and limits: Tumor-origin TCR clones grew in blood after radiotherapy plus ipilimumab. Alongside interferon-beta, early blood T cell clone dynamics were reportedly the best predictor of response.

Using immunoSEQ multiplex PCR, the repertoire was profiled, and TCRdb retains in-frame clones only, with some absent. This sample carries about 90,000 clones, more than 70% of them seen once, and the ten largest clones take around 15%. Patients had chemo-refractory metastatic non-small-cell lung cancer and received focal radiation plus CTLA-4 blockade that used ipilimumab. Germline V gives CDR1 MNHNY, CDR2 SVGAGI (reference sequence). With 5 bases clipped from V and 0 bases from J, the junction kept 6 bases outside the gene matches. This CDR3 is 15 amino acids long. This clone appeared once. What it binds is unknown.

This TCR derives from a human donor with non-small cell lung cancer that progressed on radiotherapy plus ipilimumab. The sample here was peripheral blood, taken from a patient treated with radiotherapy plus ipilimumab. The chain recombines TRBV6-6 with TRBJ2-5; 7 bases map to TRBD1. The CDR3 DNA follows: TGTGCCAGCAGTAAACGGGACAGTGACCAAGAGACCCAGTACTTC. It specifies CASSKRDSDQETQYF.